This TCR beta chain was recorded in a study of blood T cell repertoires in COVID-19. Turning to the study itself: PBMCs, B-cell-depleted T cells, or T cells provided the cDNA or gDNA that made up the material.

Original processing methods: Quantification of nucleated cells was approximated via reference gene primer amplification. Using immunoSEQ multiplex PCR, the repertoire was profiled, and TCRdb retains in-frame clones only, with some absent. That table is the source of V, J and clone size, and D and trimming were worked out from the DNA. The sample yields tens of thousands of clones, roughly 85% seen once. This clone was observed once. Specimen: peripheral blood. This receptor was identified in an elderly man with acute or convalescent COVID-19.

This CDR3 reads CASLSAYEQYF. The CDR3, as DNA: TGTGCCAGCTTGTCAGCCTACGAGCAGTACTTC. V is TRBV25-1 and J is TRBJ2-7; D is uncertain. Germline values: CDR1 MGHDK, CDR2 SYGVNS. Between the trimmed V and J ends, which lost 8 bases and 2 bases, there was a span of 7 bases. The CDR3 runs to 11 residues.